This TCR beta chain originates from a study of shared clonotypes between healthy human individuals. Donation came from healthy HIV-negative adults that had no recent acute infections or vaccinations. Among the donors, all were Caucasian adults who lived in Nashville, Tennessee. Germline CDR1 reads GTSNPN; CDR2 reads SVGIG (reference sequence). This CDR3 spans 14 amino acids. The trim removed 5 bases at V and 0 bases at J, leaving 6 bases unmatched. Produced via immunoSEQ multiplex PCR; TCRdb's table is partial and in-frame only. Of over a million clones listed, around four fifths are singletons. This TCR derives from a man aged 18 to 35 in good health. The source material was memory CD4+ T cells sorted from blood. Subset reported: CD45RA-negative fraction. V usage is TRBV30 and J usage is TRBJ1-2; 7 bases align to TRBD1. DNA for the CDR3: TGTGCCTGGGTGCAGGGGGGGTCTAACTATGGCTACACCTTC. Its protein product is CAWVQGGSNYGYTF.